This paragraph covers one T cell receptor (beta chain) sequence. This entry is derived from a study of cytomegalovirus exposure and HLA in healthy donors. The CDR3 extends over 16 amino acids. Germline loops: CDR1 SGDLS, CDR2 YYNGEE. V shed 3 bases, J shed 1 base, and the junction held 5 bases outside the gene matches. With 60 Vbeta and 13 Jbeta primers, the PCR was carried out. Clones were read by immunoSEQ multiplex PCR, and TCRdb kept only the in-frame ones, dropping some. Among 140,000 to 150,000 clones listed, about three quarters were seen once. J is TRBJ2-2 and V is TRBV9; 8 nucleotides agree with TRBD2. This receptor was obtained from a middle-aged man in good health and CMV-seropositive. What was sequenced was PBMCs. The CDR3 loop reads CASSGDAGGNTGELFF. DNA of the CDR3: TGTGCCAGCAGCGGGGACGCGGGGGGGAACACCGGGGAGCTGTTTTTT.